This T cell receptor (beta chain) was documented in a study of OX40 agonist ivuxolimab in advanced cancers. In the study overall: Three patients, one with hepatocellular carcinoma and two with cutaneous melanoma, achieved partial responses.

Study results and limitations: Normalized T-cell clonal expansion was also low in a subset of nonresponders. Which antigen the expanded peripheral T cells recognized is unknown.

To note about this clone: Its matching antigen is unknown.

Here immunoSEQ multiplex PCR was the method, and the copy in TCRdb shows in-frame clones only, minus some. Among more than 70,000 clones, 89% were seen once, and the ten largest hold about an eighth. The CDR3 consists of 15 residues. Germline V lookup: CDR1 SNHLY, CDR2 FYNNEI. Trimming removed 6 bases at V and 0 bases at J, with 9 bases between. The specimen was CD4+ or CD8+ T cells sorted from blood, collected in a trial of the OX40 agonist ivuxolimab. The V call is TRBV2, the J call TRBJ2-6; D remains ambiguous. This TCR came from an adult with an advanced solid tumor such as melanoma, head and neck, liver or kidney cancer. This chain's CDR3 is CASRDPRSGANVLTF. The CDR3 DNA reads TGTGCCAGCAGGGACCCCCGCTCTGGGGCCAACGTCCTGACTTTC.